This TCR beta chain originates from a study of T cell repertoires in cytomegalovirus infection. Study-wide context: Used in the study were CMV epitopes, some recently identified and HLA-C-restricted, others well-studied and HLA-B-restricted.

Study-wide points: Predominance within the ex vivo response was attributable to HLA-C-restricted CMV-specific TCR beta clonotypes.

In germline, CDR1 is SNHLY, CDR2 FYNNEI. The ends were cut back, 11 bases at V and 3 bases at J, with 20 bases in the middle. The CDR3 length is 15 residues. TCRdb re-called the reads with MiXCR, one entry per CDR3 protein. The sample includes roughly 860,000 distinct CDR3 sequences, 30% to 35% of them seen just once. About this clonotype: Antigen: not known.

This clonotype was sampled from a human donor in good health (CMV status not recorded). Some clones in this sample may be carry-over from other donors' samples. The material sequenced was cultured CD8+ T cells from PBMCs, taken from culture after CMV antigen stimulation. The genes are TRBV2 and TRBJ2-1; D may correspond to TRBD1 or TRBD2 (5 bases each). CDR3 loop: CAVQRGPPNYNEQFF. Here the CDR3 DNA reads TGTGCCGTCCAGAGGGGCCCTCCAAACTACAATGAGCAGTTCTTC.